This T cell receptor beta chain was profiled in a study of blood T cell repertoires in COVID-19. Overall study: Sample material is recorded as cDNA or gDNA derived from T cells, B-cell-depleted T cells, or PBMCs.

Original processing notes: Using reference gene primer amplification, nucleated cell counts were estimated. TCRdb's table, derived via immunoSEQ multiplex PCR, lists solely in-frame clones and lacks some. That table gives V, J and clone size, and the DNA gave D and trimming. Altogether roughly 220,000 clones are present, 86% being singletons, with the ten largest covering about 10%. The V end lost 0 bases, the J end lost 7 bases, and 15 bases lay between the germline ends. The CDR3 contains 15 residues. Germline loops: CDR1 PRHDT, CDR2 FYEKMQ (reference sequence). The sequencing input was peripheral blood. The receptor's source is a woman in her forties or fifties with COVID-19, enrolled during active disease. The chain carries TRBV13 and TRBJ1-1, with a possible D match to TRBD1 (6 bases). CDR3 nucleotides: TGTGCCAGCAGCTTAGGCCCCGGGACACCCTTTGAAGCTTTCTTT. Amino acids: CASSLGPGTPFEAFF. Supplemented by reference TRBV13 and TRBJ1-1, the full variable domain reads AAGVIQSPRHLIKEKRETATLKCYPIPRHDTVYWYQQGPGQDPQFLISFYEKMQSDKGSIPDRFSAQQFSDYHSELNMSSLELGDSALYFCASSLGPGTPFEAFFGQGTRLTVV.